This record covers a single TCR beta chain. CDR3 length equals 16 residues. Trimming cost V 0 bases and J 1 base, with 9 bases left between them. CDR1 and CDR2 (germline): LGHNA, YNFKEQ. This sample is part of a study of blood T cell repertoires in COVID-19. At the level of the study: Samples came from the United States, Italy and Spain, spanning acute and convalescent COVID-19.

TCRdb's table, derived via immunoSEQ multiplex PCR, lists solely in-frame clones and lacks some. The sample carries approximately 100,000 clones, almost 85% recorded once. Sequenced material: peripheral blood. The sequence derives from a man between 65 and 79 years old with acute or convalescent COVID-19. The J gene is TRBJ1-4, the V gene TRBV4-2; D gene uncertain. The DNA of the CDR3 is TGTGCCAGCAGCCAAGATCGCGGCGGAACTAATGAAAAACTGTTTTTT. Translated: CASSQDRGGTNEKLFF.